A single TCR beta chain is shown here with its context. The germline V gene encodes CDR1 KGHSH and CDR2 LQKENI. The junction had 8 bases not matched to a gene; V was cut back by 3 bases and J by 3 bases. This CDR3 region has 16 residues. TCRdb's copy holds only in-frame clones and misses some; the assay was immunoSEQ multiplex PCR. The sample holds around 260,000 clones, around 90% seen once. This sample stems from a study of blood T cell repertoires in COVID-19. Study summary: The analysed material was cDNA or gDNA that came from T cells, B-cell-depleted T cells, or PBMCs.

This receptor was identified in a woman aged 55-70 years with COVID-19, enrolled during active disease. V gene TRBV18 combines with J gene TRBJ2-1; 7 bases fit TRBD2. The material sequenced was peripheral blood. The CDR3 sequence is CASSPPLAGHYNEQFF. CDR3 in DNA: TGTGCCAGCTCACCTCCCTTAGCGGGCCACTACAATGAGCAGTTCTTC. The full variable domain, with the rest looked up from reference TRBV18 and TRBJ2-1, is NAGVMQNPRHLVRRRGQEARLRCSPMKGHSHVYWYRQLPEEGLKFMVYLQKENIIDESGMPKERFSAEFPKEGPSILRIQQVVRGDSAAYFCASSPPLAGHYNEQFFGPGTRLTVL.